What follows is one T cell receptor beta chain and its context. Its antigen is unknown. No much larger clonotype is one base removed from it; base qualities were not supplied. The cohort comprised some 680 healthy bone marrow donors. At the time of sampling, every cohort member was nominally healthy, though immune exposures that went unrecorded were likely present. The donor tested CMV seronegative and was one of the 352 seronegative cohort members. A peripheral blood sample was collected from each donor, and TCR beta sequencing was performed on peripheral blood mononuclear cells. Genomic DNA was extracted from the blood cell samples with the Qiagen DNeasy Blood Extraction Kit. Based on the germline V gene, the CDR1 and CDR2 sequences are SGHVS and FQNEAQ. The CDR3, from cysteine to phenylalanine, totals 16 residues. The sequence is cut down to CDR3 DNA, 48 bases in frame from base 1. V is pruned by 7 bases and J by 4 bases, leaving 15 bases of the junction without a gene match.

Receptor libraries were prepared by the immunoSEQ multiplex PCR assay. For the multiplex PCR, a mixture combining 60 forward primers for TCR Vbeta segments and 13 reverse primers for TCR Jbeta segments was used. The CDR3 region of rearranged TCR beta genes was amplified from genomic DNA by a multiplex PCR assay. Amplified TCR beta libraries were sequenced as 87-base-pair reads on the Illumina HiSeq System. On the study's bioinformatics: A later analysis counted tens of millions of unique TCR beta chains across the 550 to 700 repertoires, and roughly 11 million of these chains were shared by at least two donors. Raw reads were error-corrected and collapsed into unique sequences by a nearest-neighbor algorithm in which closely related sequences were merged to remove PCR and sequencing errors. To assign V, D and J gene segments, CDR3 sequences were aligned to IMGT reference sequences. Each retained sequence needed at least a six-nucleotide match to both a V gene segment and a J gene segment. A rearrangement counted as productive if the CDR3 had no stop codons and remained in frame with V and J, and every other rearrangement counted as non-productive. Following IMGT convention, CDR3 was defined as the stretch from the second conserved V-encoded cysteine to the conserved J-encoded phenylalanine. In an earlier analysis of more than 550 of the donors, sequences lacking an unambiguous match to a single V gene segment were excluded. An earlier analysis of fewer than 650 of the donors classified V segments as functional when productive rearrangements were above 56.7% and as segregating when the standard deviation between donors was above 5%. A statistical classification framework was built for diagnosing cytomegalovirus status from the catalog of TCR beta chain sequences. In a later analysis, TCR nucleotide sequences were compared against IMGT/GENE-DB human TR gene sequences so that V and J genes could be assigned. In a later analysis, CDR3 sequences and most-parsimonious VDJ recombination scenarios were assigned using the TCRdist pipeline. In a later analysis, each TCR beta chain was defined by its CDR3 amino acid sequence together with its V-gene family, and reads lacking a unique V-gene family were excluded. As a way to deal with suspected cross-contamination and a sequencing artifact, a later analysis dropped 592 nucleotide sequences that were highly shared and had low generation probability. A later analysis calculated a clonal expansion index for each public chain from normalized within-repertoire ranks of inferred template counts. A later analysis computed generation probabilities with a VDJ recombination model fitted to out-of-frame rearrangements, and checked the results against IGoR. In a later analysis, hypergeometric tests were used to score TCR-TCR, TCR-HLA and TCR-CMV co-occurrence, with a repertoire-size bias correction applied to TCR pairs. In a later analysis, false discovery rates were estimated by permuting HLA or CMV assignments 20 times. In a later analysis, co-occurring TCRs were grouped using DBSCAN, with TCRdist sequence similarity added in when clustering inside HLA-allele-positive subsets. Co-occurrence clustering excluded repertoires with fewer than 30,000 or more than 120,000 public chains, plus five with anomalous nucleotide sharing. Imported from immuneACCESS, the table was reduced by TCRdb to in-frame sequences with V and J called. These copies leave out some clones; in studies compared against another copy, an unresolved V gene accounts for under half, and the cause of the remainder is not known. From that table come the V and J calls and clone size; the DNA was used to work out D and trimming. Across this sample there are 170,000 or so clones, with around three quarters seen only once. The ten largest clones represent about 0.63% of the sample.

This entry is derived from a study of cytomegalovirus exposure and HLA in healthy donors (TCRdb year 2017). About the full investigation: An earlier analysis of some 600 of the donors reported 276 Gb of sequence data and about 120 million unique TCR beta sequences obtained from around 180 million T cells. An early release covering 550 to 650 HLA-typed donors comprised about 300 gigabases of sequencing data and tens of millions of unique TCR sequences. The genetic ancestry cluster associated with self-reported Caucasian donors included 65% to 90% of the approximately 430 genotyped donors. The study aimed to test whether cataloging public T cell receptors could reveal signatures of past pathogen exposure. Using immunosequencing, the study profiled T cell repertoires from fewer than 850 subjects and related those repertoires to cytomegalovirus serostatus. A separate validation cohort of roughly 120 different subjects was used in addition to the approximately 640-subject first cohort. To predict cytomegalovirus infection status, the study brought together high-throughput TCR immunosequencing, statistical association of individual TCRs with disease status, and machine learning. A later analysis re-analyzed previously published TCR beta repertoires from 500 to 700 donors and added high-resolution HLA genotyping to study TCR occurrence patterns. In the later analysis, no new phenotypic data were used to find candidate immune exposures; instead, reliance was placed on TCR beta sequences and their occurrence across donors. To decide whether each TCR beta V gene segment behaved as functional or pseudogenic, an earlier analysis of fewer than 750 of the donors relied on high-throughput TCR beta sequencing. Donor age, sex, ethnicity and CMV serostatus were compiled alongside the repertoire data. A later genetic analysis took genome-wide SNP genotypes for about 55% of the roughly 700 donors and used that subset as a discovery cohort. All discovery cohort repertoires had been generated on a single sequencing platform. HLA typing included class I and class II loci at four-digit resolution. Typing coverage differed by locus: A, B, C, DRB1 and DQB1 were typed in roughly 629-630 donors, DQA1 in approximately 520, DPA1 in some 570, and DPB1 in 450 to 490. Roughly 5 DR-DQ haplotypes were handled as single units for association and clustering, since linkage in the cohort was strong. Across around 400 genotyped donors of the cohort, an average of approximately 240,000 unique TCR beta nucleotide sequences per donor were sequenced, and roughly 20% of those sequences were non-productive. Overall study results and their limits: The earlier analysis of 587 of the donors excluded roughly 17 rarely observed V segments, including chromosome 9 orphons, because counts were too low. A later analysis reported that several top co-occurrence clusters appeared linked to parvovirus B19, influenza, CMV and Epstein-Barr virus. According to a later genetic analysis, donors in an Asian-associated ancestry cluster had fewer N-insertions in productive TCRs than the roughly 700-donor mean. Because HLA typing was missing for some donors at each locus, association tests included only the typed subset. The study gave a list of 150 to 200 TCR beta chains associated with cytomegalovirus. In a later analysis, HLA-associated TCR beta chains were found to be more clonally expanded and to have lower generation probabilities than equally common non-associated chains. A group of highly shared sequence variants was considered likely to be a technical artifact of the sequencing pipeline. When HLA alleles, especially DR and DQ, strongly co-occurred, TCR associations were difficult to assign to individual alleles. The classifier was reported to diagnose cytomegalovirus status with high specificity and sensitivity in both the original cohort and the validation cohort. The 87-base-pair reads could not distinguish some IMGT-functional V segments, including TRBV6-2 and TRBV6-3, so those segments were excluded. An association between a missense DCLRE1C variant and V-gene and J-gene trimming of TCR beta chains was found in a later genetic analysis and replicated in an independent cohort. In an earlier analysis of more than 450 of the donors, most TCR beta V segments were observed in productive rearrangements about 90% or about 30% of the time, broadly matching IMGT annotations. Across donors, most TCR sequences were observed very rarely, whereas some public TCRs were present in many individuals. In a later analysis, TCR association rates were found to vary across HLA loci, with the most associated TCRs seen for DRB1 alleles and the fewest for HLA-C alleles. In this cohort, only TCR beta chains were sequenced, and detectable features were limited by the absence of alpha or paired-chain data. In vitro tests confirmed that a few of the cytomegalovirus-associated TCR beta chains recognize cytomegalovirus antigens. The presence/absence analyses assumed that sequencing depth was roughly uniform across donors, and that assumption may not be true. Immune exposure information for the cohort was limited to CMV serostatus. Correlated functional status among segregating V segments might be attributable to linkage disequilibrium, but an unknown experimental factor could not be ruled out. It was suggested by the authors that the approach could potentially be generalized to other disease states and immunological phenotypes. A later analysis associated roughly 17,000 TCR beta sequences with specific HLA alleles at a false discovery rate of 0.05. A further reported finding was that TCR beta sequences accurately predicted the HLA-A and HLA-B alleles for most subjects in the first cohort. According to a later analysis, most CMV-associated TCR beta chains appeared to be HLA-restricted, and the HLA associations seemed to be driven largely by CMV exposure.

Sequenced: PBMCs. The sequence was collected from a boy between 10 and 17 years old in good health and CMV-seronegative. The chain joins TRBV7-8 to TRBJ1-1; a stretch of 7 junction bases matches TRBD1. The CDR3 region: CASISRPGQRRTEAFF. The nucleotides are TGTGCCAGCATCTCTAGACCGGGACAGCGACGCACTGAAGCTTTCTTT.